These T cell receptor beta chains were read from a single sample in a study of HIV-infected patients and healthy controls. Via MiXCR, TCRdb re-called the 5' RACE reads, giving one row per CDR3 protein. This table holds about 16,000 distinct CDR3 sequences, 8% to 10% found once. Input material: blood. These TCRs come from an adult in good health. Each CDR3 is given with its conserved first and last residue. D genes are given only for firm matches. Expanded clones get a size class; other rows say once, few or many, or leave the size out.

D gene: TRBD1; J gene: TRBJ1-5; clone size: many; V gene: TRBV6-2/TRBV6-3; CDR3 DNA: TGTGCCAGCAAACAAACGGGACAGGGCCAGCCCCAGCATTTT; CDR3 protein: CASKQTGQGQPQHF
D gene: TRBD2; J gene: TRBJ2-1; clone size: many; V gene: TRBV29-1; CDR3 DNA: TGCAGCGTCCTCCCCAGAACGGGACTAGCGGCGATATACAATGAGCAGTTCTTC; CDR3 protein: CSVLPRTGLAAIYNEQFF
D gene: .; J gene: TRBJ1-2; clone size: many; V gene: TRBV12-5; CDR3 DNA: TGTGCTAGTGGCTCACCGCTCGTTGATGGCTACACCTTC; CDR3 protein: CASGSPLVDGYTF
D gene: TRBD1; J gene: TRBJ1-2; clone size: many; V gene: TRBV5-1; CDR3 DNA: TGCGCCAGCAGCTTGGTAGGGACAGGGGATGGCTACACCTTC; CDR3 protein: CASSLVGTGDGYTF
D gene: TRBD2; J gene: TRBJ2-7; clone size: medium-sized; V gene: TRBV7-2; CDR3 DNA: TGTGCCAGCAGCCGCATACTAGCGGGAGGGGGGGAGCAGTACTTC; CDR3 protein: CASSRILAGGGEQYF
D gene: .; J gene: TRBJ2-5; clone size: medium-sized; V gene: TRBV6-6; CDR3 DNA: TGTGCCAGCAGTCGCGGCGTGCCCCAGTACTTC; CDR3 protein: CASSRGVPQYF
D gene: .; J gene: TRBJ1-5; clone size: .; V gene: TRBV6-2/TRBV6-3; CDR3 DNA: TGTGCCAGCAGTTACAGGGGGCCCCAGCATTTT; CDR3 protein: CASSYRGPQHF
D gene: .; J gene: TRBJ2-7; clone size: many; V gene: TRBV4-1; CDR3 DNA: TGCGCCAGCAGCCAACAAACAGGGCTTTCCTACGAGCAGTACTTC; CDR3 protein: CASSQQTGLSYEQYF
D gene: TRBD1; J gene: TRBJ2-5; clone size: many; V gene: TRBV29-1; CDR3 DNA: TGCAGCGTTGAAGCGGTCAGGGGGCGAGAGACCCAGTACTTC; CDR3 protein: CSVEAVRGRETQYF
D gene: .; J gene: TRBJ2-3; clone size: few; V gene: TRBV12-3/TRBV12-4; CDR3 DNA: TGTGCCAGCAGCCCCGGCCGATTCGGCACAGATACGCAGTATTTT; CDR3 protein: CASSPGRFGTDTQYF
D gene: .; J gene: TRBJ2-1; clone size: medium-sized; V gene: TRBV3-1; CDR3 DNA: TGTGCCAGCAGCCAAGCGGGCTGGACCTACAATGAGCAGTTCTTC; CDR3 protein: CASSQAGWTYNEQFF
D gene: .; J gene: TRBJ2-7; clone size: few; V gene: TRBV7-2; CDR3 DNA: TGTGCCAGCAGCTCCCTGGGATACGAGCAGTACTTC; CDR3 protein: CASSSLGYEQYF
D gene: .; J gene: TRBJ2-5; clone size: medium-sized; V gene: TRBV27; CDR3 DNA: TGTGCCAGCAGCTCCACGCGGGACACCCCGATCTACCAAGAGACCCAGTACTTC; CDR3 protein: CASSSTRDTPIYQETQYF
D gene: TRBD2; J gene: TRBJ2-3; clone size: medium-sized; V gene: TRBV28; CDR3 DNA: TGTGCCAGCAGTTTTACTCCGGGACTAGCGGGAGGGCAGTATTTT; CDR3 protein: CASSFTPGLAGGQYF
D gene: .; J gene: TRBJ2-2; clone size: .; V gene: TRBV20-1; CDR3 DNA: TGCAGTGTCCGGACCGACCGCACCGGGGAGCTGTTTTTT; CDR3 protein: CSVRTDRTGELFF
D gene: .; J gene: TRBJ1-5; clone size: many; V gene: TRBV6-2/TRBV6-3; CDR3 DNA: TGTGCCAGCAGTTACGCGGAAACCCAGCCCCAGCATTTT; CDR3 protein: CASSYAETQPQHF
D gene: .; J gene: TRBJ2-3; clone size: medium-sized; V gene: TRBV6-5; CDR3 DNA: TGTGCCAGCAGTTACTCCCAGGGGGGGGCTAGGGATACGCAGTATTTT; CDR3 protein: CASSYSQGGARDTQYF
D gene: TRBD1; J gene: TRBJ1-1; clone size: medium-sized; V gene: TRBV29-1; CDR3 DNA: TGCAGCGTCGACAGGGTGTTGGCTGAAGCTTTCTTT; CDR3 protein: CSVDRVLAEAFF
D gene: .; J gene: TRBJ2-1; clone size: many; V gene: TRBV11-3; CDR3 DNA: TGTGCCAGCAGCCCACCTAGCGATAACTCTAATAATGAGCAGTTCTTC; CDR3 protein: CASSPPSDNSNNEQFF
D gene: TRBD1; J gene: TRBJ2-7; clone size: medium-sized; V gene: TRBV28; CDR3 DNA: TGTGCCAGCAGTTCGGGACAGGGCTGGATCGAGCAGTACTTC; CDR3 protein: CASSSGQGWIEQYF
D gene: TRBD1; J gene: TRBJ1-6; clone size: many; V gene: TRBV7-8; CDR3 DNA: TGTGCCAGCAGCAGGGGACAGCGAAATTCACCCCTCCACTTT; CDR3 protein: CASSRGQRNSPLHF
D gene: .; J gene: TRBJ2-7; clone size: many; V gene: TRBV19; CDR3 DNA: TGTGCCAGCAAGGCGGAACAGAACTACGAGCAGTACTTC; CDR3 protein: CASKAEQNYEQYF
D gene: TRBD1; J gene: TRBJ2-1; clone size: .; V gene: TRBV11-2; CDR3 DNA: TGTGCCAGCAGCTTGTCGACAGGGAACTCCTACAATGAGCAGTTCTTC; CDR3 protein: CASSLSTGNSYNEQFF
D gene: .; J gene: TRBJ1-3; clone size: .; V gene: TRBV3-1; CDR3 DNA: TGTGCCAGCAGCTGGGACGACTCTGGAAACACCATATATTTT; CDR3 protein: CASSWDDSGNTIYF
D gene: TRBD2; J gene: TRBJ2-5; clone size: many; V gene: TRBV15; CDR3 DNA: TGTGCCACCAGCCCGCGGACTAGCATAATGGAGACCCAGTACTTC; CDR3 protein: CATSPRTSIMETQYF
D gene: .; J gene: TRBJ2-3; clone size: many; V gene: TRBV10-3; CDR3 DNA: TGTGCCATCAACGACTCAGGAGATACGCAGTATTTT; CDR3 protein: CAINDSGDTQYF